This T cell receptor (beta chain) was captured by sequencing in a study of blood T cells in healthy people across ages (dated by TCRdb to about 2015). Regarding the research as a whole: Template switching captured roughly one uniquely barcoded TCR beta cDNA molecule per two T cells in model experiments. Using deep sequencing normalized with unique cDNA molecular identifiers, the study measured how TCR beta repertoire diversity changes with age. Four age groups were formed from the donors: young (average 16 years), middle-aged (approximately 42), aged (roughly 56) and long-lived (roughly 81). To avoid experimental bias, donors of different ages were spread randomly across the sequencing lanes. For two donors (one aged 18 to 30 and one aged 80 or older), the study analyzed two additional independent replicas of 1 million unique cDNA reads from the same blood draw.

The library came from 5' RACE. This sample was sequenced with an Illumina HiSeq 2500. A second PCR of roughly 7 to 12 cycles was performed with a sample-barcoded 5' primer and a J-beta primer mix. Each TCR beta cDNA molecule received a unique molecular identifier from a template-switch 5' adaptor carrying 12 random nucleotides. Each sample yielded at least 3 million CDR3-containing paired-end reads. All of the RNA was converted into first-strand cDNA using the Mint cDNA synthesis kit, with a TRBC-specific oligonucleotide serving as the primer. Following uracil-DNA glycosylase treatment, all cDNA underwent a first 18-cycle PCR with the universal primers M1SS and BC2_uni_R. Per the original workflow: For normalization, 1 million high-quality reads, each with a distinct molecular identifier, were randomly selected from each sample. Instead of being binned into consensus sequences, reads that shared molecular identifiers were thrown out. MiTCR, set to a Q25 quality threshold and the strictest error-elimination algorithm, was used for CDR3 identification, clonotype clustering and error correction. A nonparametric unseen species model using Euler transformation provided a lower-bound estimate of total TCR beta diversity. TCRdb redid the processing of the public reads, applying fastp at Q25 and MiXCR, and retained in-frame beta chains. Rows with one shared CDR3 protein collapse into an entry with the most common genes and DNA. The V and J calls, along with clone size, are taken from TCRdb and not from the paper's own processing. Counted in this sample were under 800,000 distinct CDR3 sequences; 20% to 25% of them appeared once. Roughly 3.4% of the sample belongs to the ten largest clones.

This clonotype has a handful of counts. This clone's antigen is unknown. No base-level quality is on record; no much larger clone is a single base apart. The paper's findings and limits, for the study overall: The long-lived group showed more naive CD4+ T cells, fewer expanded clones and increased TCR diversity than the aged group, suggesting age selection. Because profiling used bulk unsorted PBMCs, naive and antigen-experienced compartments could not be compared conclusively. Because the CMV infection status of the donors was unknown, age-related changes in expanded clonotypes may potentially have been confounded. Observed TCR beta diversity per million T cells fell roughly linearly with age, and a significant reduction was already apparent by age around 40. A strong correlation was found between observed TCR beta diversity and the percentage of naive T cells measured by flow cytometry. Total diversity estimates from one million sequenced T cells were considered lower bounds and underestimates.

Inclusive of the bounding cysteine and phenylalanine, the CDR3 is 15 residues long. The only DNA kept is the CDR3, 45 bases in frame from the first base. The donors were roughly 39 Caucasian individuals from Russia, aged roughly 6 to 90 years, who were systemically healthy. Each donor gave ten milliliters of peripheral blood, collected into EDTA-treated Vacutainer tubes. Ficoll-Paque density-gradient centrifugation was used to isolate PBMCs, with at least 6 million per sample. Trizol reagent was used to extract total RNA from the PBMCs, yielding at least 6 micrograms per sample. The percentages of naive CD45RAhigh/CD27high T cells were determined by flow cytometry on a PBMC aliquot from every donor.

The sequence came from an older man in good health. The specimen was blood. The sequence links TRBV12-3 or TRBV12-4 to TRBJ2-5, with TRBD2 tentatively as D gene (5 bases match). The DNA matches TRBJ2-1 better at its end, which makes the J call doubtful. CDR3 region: CASSMVSGPSDEQFF. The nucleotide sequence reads TGTGCCAGCAGTATGGTCAGCGGCCCTAGTGATGAGCAGTTCTTC.